What follows is one T cell receptor (beta chain) and its context. In this sample, this clonotype turned up many times. The clone's antigen remains unknown. The input lacks base qualities; no much larger clone sits a single base away. The study was a case-control design nested within a healthcare worker cohort in London, UK, with weekly nasopharyngeal swab PCR tests and blood sampling. Between 23 and 31 March 2020, the week of the UK lockdown, healthcare workers were enrolled and then followed up weekly for as long as 16 weeks. The sample originates from a study of early T cells in non-severe SARS-CoV-2 infection (dated by TCRdb to 2020 to 2023). At the level of the whole study: Because TCR sequencing relied on bulk RNA taken from unsorted whole blood, pairing of alpha and beta chains was not possible. The investigation overall reported the following: VDJdb matching was skewed toward anti-spike CD8 responses, so virus-specific expansions were likely underestimated and private and CD4 specificities were missed.

Libraries came from 5' RACE. The sequencing machine was a NextSeq 500. Unique molecular identifiers were attached to individual cDNA molecules in the TCR library protocol so that sequencing error and PCR bias could be corrected. Sequencing covered both TCR alpha and beta chains, and within each sample the abundances of alpha and beta sequences were tightly co-correlated. The source study handled its data this way. Decombinator V4 was used to annotate TCR sequences for V gene, J gene and CDR3. TCRs were defined as expanded if a significant change between any two time points was detected under a Poisson model with p below 0.0001. TCR abundances were normalised to the total number of TCRs sequenced in each sample and reported as counts per million. VDJdb, accessed 1 November 2021, was searched for CMV, EBV and SARS-CoV-2 annotated TCRs, excluding TCRs annotated for multiple antigens. TCRdb reanalyzed the raw reads on its own, using fastp at Q25 for trimming and MiXCR for clone calling, and kept in-frame beta chains. Every entry covers one CDR3 protein and lists the most common genes and DNA from its rows. TCRdb, not the original authors, processed these V and J calls. This sample lists tens of thousands of distinct CDR3 sequences; 10% to 15% were detected once. The biggest ten clones account for 3.9% of the sample.

The origin of this receptor is an adult who was a healthcare worker with PCR-confirmed SARS-CoV-2 infection or an uninfected control (not recorded which). Sequenced sample: whole blood.

The CDR3 has the sequence CASSFPSGPPSNEQFF. The DNA sequence follows: TGTGCCAGCAGCTTCCCTAGCGGCCCCCCCAGCAATGAGCAGTTCTTC. The rearrangement joined TRBV13 to TRBJ2-1; TRBD2 agrees with 7 junctional bases. CDR1 and CDR2 are drawn from the germline V gene (reference sequence): PRHDT, FYEKMQ. V ends up 3 bases short and J 6 bases short, with an unmatched junction base count of 11. The CDR3 numbers 16 residues from cysteine through phenylalanine. Kept here is only the CDR3 DNA, which spans 48 bases and is read in frame from base 1.